A selection of T cell receptor beta chains follows, all from one sample in a study of cytomegalovirus exposure and HLA in healthy donors. Produced via immunoSEQ multiplex PCR; TCRdb's table is partial and in-frame only. The sample yields roughly 88,000 clones, about 80% seen once. Sequenced: PBMCs. The receptors come from a man aged 25-45 years in good health and CMV-seropositive. Each CDR3 is given with its conserved first and last residue. Each record gives: V gene, clone size, D gene, J gene, CDR3 protein, CDR3 DNA. A D gene is named only where the DNA matches it firmly. A clone size is listed for some rows: how often the clone was seen (once, few, many), or a class if it is expanded.

V: TRBV7-2; size: -; D: TRBD1; J: TRBJ2-7; CDR3: CASSLKPGQGPYEQYF; DNA: TGTGCCAGCAGCTTGAAGCCGGGACAGGGCCCCTACGAGCAGTACTTC
V: TRBV5-1; size: few; D: -; J: TRBJ2-2; CDR3: CASSTTGGGSIGELFF; DNA: TGCGCCAGCAGCACAACCGGGGGCGGGAGTATCGGGGAGCTGTTTTTT
V: TRBV6-1; size: -; D: -; J: TRBJ1-3; CDR3: CASSEAPGQGNTIYF; DNA: TGTGCCAGCAGCGAAGCCCCGGGACAAGGAAACACCATATATTTT
V: TRBV6-5; size: -; D: TRBD1; J: TRBJ1-2; CDR3: CASSPDRAYYGYTF; DNA: TGTGCCAGCAGCCCGGACAGGGCCTACTATGGCTACACCTTC
V: TRBV9; size: -; D: TRBD1; J: TRBJ2-7; CDR3: CASSPGQGATREQYF; DNA: TGTGCCAGTTCACCGGGACAGGGAGCGACGAGGGAGCAGTACTTC
V: TRBV27; size: -; D: -; J: TRBJ1-1; CDR3: CASSFRGGNTEAFF; DNA: TGTGCCAGCAGTTTCCGAGGGGGGAACACTGAAGCTTTCTTT
V: TRBV2; size: -; D: TRBD1; J: TRBJ1-6; CDR3: CASSVGTVNSPLHF; DNA: TGTGCCAGCAGCGTGGGGACAGTTAATTCACCCCTCCACTTT
V: TRBV18; size: few; D: -; J: TRBJ2-5; CDR3: CASSPTLQETQYF; DNA: TGTGCCAGCTCTCCAACACTACAAGAGACCCAGTACTTC
V: TRBV7-9; size: -; D: TRBD1; J: TRBJ2-7; CDR3: CASSYTGTGPEEQYF; DNA: TGTGCCAGCAGCTACACCGGGACAGGGCCGGAGGAGCAGTACTTC
V: TRBV14; size: -; D: TRBD1; J: TRBJ1-4; CDR3: CASSLLGQRGEKLFF; DNA: TGTGCCAGCAGCCTTCTGGGACAGAGGGGCGAAAAACTGTTTTTT
V: TRBV15; size: -; D: TRBD1; J: TRBJ1-2; CDR3: CATSRRGLTNYGYTF; DNA: TGTGCCACCAGCAGGAGGGGGCTCACTAACTATGGCTACACCTTC
V: TRBV27; size: -; D: -; J: TRBJ1-4; CDR3: CASSAGRSNEKLFF; DNA: TGTGCCAGCAGTGCTGGGCGTTCGAATGAAAAACTGTTTTTT
V: TRBV6-5; size: -; D: -; J: TRBJ2-2; CDR3: CAARRGTGELFF; DNA: TGTGCCGCCAGACGGGGGACCGGGGAGCTGTTTTTT
V: TRBV4-1; size: once; D: -; J: TRBJ1-1; CDR3: CASSPWAHSPMNTEAFF; DNA: TGCGCCAGCAGCCCCTGGGCCCATTCTCCTATGAACACTGAAGCTTTCTTT
V: TRBV9; size: -; D: -; J: TRBJ1-1; CDR3: CASSVAGSRHTEAFF; DNA: TGTGCCAGCAGCGTAGCGGGGAGTCGGCACACTGAAGCTTTCTTT
V: TRBV4-3; size: -; D: TRBD1; J: TRBJ2-3; CDR3: CASSQRDRGGDTQYF; DNA: TGCGCCAGCAGCCAACGGGACAGGGGAGGGGATACGCAGTATTTT